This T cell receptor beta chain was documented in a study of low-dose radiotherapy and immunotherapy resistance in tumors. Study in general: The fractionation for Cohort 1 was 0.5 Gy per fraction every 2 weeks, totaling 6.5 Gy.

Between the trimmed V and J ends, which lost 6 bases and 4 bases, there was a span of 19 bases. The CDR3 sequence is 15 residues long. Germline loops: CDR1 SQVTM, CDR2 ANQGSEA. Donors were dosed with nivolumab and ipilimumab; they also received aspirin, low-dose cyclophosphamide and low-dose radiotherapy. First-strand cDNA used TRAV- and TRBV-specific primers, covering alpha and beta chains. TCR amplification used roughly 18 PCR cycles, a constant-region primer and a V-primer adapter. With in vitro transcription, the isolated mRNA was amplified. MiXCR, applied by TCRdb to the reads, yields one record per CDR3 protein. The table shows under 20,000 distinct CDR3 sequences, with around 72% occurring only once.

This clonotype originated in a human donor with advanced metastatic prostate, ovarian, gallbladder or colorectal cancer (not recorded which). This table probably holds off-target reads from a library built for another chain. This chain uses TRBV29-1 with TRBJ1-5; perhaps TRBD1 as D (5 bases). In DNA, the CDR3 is TGCAGCGTAGCCCATGAAGGGGCTGGAAATCAGCCCCAGCATTTT. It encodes CSVAHEGAGNQPQHF.